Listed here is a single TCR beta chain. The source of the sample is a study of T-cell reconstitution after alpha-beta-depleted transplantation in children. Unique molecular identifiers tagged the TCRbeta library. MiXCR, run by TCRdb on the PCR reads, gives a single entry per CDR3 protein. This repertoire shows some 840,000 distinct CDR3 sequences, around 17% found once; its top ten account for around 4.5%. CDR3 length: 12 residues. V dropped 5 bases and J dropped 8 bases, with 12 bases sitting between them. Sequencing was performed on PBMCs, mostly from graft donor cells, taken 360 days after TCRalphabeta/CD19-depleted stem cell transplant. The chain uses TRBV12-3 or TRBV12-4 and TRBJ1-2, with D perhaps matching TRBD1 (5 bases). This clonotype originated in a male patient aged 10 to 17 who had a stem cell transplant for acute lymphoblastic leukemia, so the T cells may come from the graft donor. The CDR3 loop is CASSPRGPGYTF. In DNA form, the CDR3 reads TGTGCCAGCAGTCCGCGGGGACCAGGCTACACCTTC.